This section outlines one TCR beta chain sequence together with its context. Its antigen remains unknown. These data come from a study of cytomegalovirus exposure and HLA in healthy donors. Whole-study findings and limits: The study designated about 180 TCR beta chains cytomegalovirus-associated.

PCR primers comprised 60 Vbeta and 13 Jbeta primers. This table comes from immunoSEQ multiplex PCR, and its TCRdb copy is limited to in-frame clones, with some not included. The sample holds tens of thousands of clones. The CDR3 contains 14 residues. The V and J ends lost 4 bases and 1 base, in that order; junction bases with no gene match: 3. CDR1 and CDR2 from the germline V gene are KGHSH and LQKENI. The specimen sequenced was PBMCs. The chain has TRBV18 and TRBJ1-1; 7 nucleotides line up with TRBD1. This receptor was taken from a woman between 35 and 50 years old in good health and CMV-seronegative. In nucleotides, the CDR3 is TGTGCCAGCTCACTACGGACAGGGAACACTGAAGCTTTCTTT. It is translated as CASSLRTGNTEAFF.